The source of this TCR beta chain is a study of CD8+ T cells in alopecia areata. The CDR3 runs to 13 residues. Germline V CDR1 and CDR2: GTSNPN, SVGIG (reference sequence). Trimming cost V 2 bases and J 7 bases, with 11 bases left between them. It was cDNA, reverse transcribed from extracted RNA, that served as the sequencing template. Sequencing was performed with immunoSEQ multiplex PCR; in TCRdb, only in-frame clones are kept and a portion is missing. The sample includes fewer than 250,000 clones, roughly two fifths of them seen just once. Treatment given: oral pan-JAK inhibitor, 5-10 mg twice daily.

The chain uses TRBV30 and TRBJ2-2; D is ambiguous. This TCR derives from a human donor with alopecia areata. The starting material was CD4+ T cells sorted from blood, obtained at approximately week 31, from a patient treated with tofacitinib. The CDR3 spells CAWSQDIFGELFF. In DNA form, the CDR3 reads TGTGCCTGGAGTCAGGATATTTTCGGGGAGCTGTTTTTT.